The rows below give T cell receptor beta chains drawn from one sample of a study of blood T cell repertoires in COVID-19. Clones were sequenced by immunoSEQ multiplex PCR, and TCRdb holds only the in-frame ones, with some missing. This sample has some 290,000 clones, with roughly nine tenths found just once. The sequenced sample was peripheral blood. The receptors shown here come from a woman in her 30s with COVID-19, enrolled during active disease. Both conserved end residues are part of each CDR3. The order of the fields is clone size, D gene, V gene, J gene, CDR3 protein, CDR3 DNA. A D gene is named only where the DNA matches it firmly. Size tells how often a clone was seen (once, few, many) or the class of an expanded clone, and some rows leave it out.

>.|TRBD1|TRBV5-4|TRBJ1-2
CASSTLGTGLGYGYTF
TGTGCCAGCAGCACCCTGGGGACAGGGCTAGGGTATGGCTACACCTTC
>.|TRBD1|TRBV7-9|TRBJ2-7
CASSPLDRALSYEQYF
TGTGCCAGCAGCCCCCTGGACAGGGCCCTGTCCTACGAGCAGTACTTC
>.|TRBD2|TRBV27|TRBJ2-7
CASTVIGPGGYEQYF
TGTGCCAGCACCGTCATAGGCCCGGGAGGCTACGAGCAGTACTTC
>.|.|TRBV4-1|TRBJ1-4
CASSQVGTATNEKLFF
TGCGCCAGCAGCCAAGTTGGCACAGCAACTAATGAAAAACTGTTTTTT
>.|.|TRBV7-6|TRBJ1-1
CASSRGGVAVGEAFF
TGTGCCAGCAGCCGGGGGGGGGTAGCAGTGGGTGAAGCTTTCTTT
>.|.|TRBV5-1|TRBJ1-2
CASSLSQGPNYGYTF
TGCGCCAGCAGCTTGTCGCAGGGGCCTAACTATGGCTACACCTTC
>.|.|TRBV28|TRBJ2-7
CASSLVNSYEQYF
TGTGCCAGCAGCCTAGTTAACTCCTACGAGCAGTACTTC
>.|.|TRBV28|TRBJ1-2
CASSPYPTPHGYTF
TGTGCCAGCAGCCCCTACCCCACCCCCCATGGCTACACCTTC
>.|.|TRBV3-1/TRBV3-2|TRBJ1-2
CASSLSEGSNGYGYTF
TGTGCCAGCAGCCTGTCAGAGGGCTCCAATGGGTATGGCTACACCTTC
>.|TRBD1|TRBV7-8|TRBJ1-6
CASGETGLNSPLHF
TGTGCCAGCGGAGAGACAGGGCTAAATTCACCCCTCCACTTT
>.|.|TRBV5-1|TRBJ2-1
CASSSGAGDMGNEQFF
TGCGCCAGCAGCTCCGGGGCAGGGGACATGGGCAATGAGCAGTTCTTC
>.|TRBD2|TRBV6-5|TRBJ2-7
CASSSPGTSSYEQYF
TGTGCCAGCAGTTCCCCCGGGACTAGCAGCTACGAGCAGTACTTC
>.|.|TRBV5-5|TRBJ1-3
CASSLATGSSGNTIYF
TGTGCCAGCAGCTTGGCTACAGGGAGTTCCGGAAACACCATATATTTT
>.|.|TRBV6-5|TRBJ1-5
CASTNWGGDQPQHF
TGTGCCAGCACTAATTGGGGGGGGGATCAGCCCCAGCATTTT
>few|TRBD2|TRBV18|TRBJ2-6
CASSPGLAGARPGANVLTF
TGTGCCAGCTCACCGGGGCTAGCGGGGGCCCGTCCTGGGGCCAACGTCCTGACTTTC
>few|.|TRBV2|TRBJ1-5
CASSGLTNQPQHF
TGTGCCAGCAGTGGACTGACCAATCAGCCCCAGCATTTT
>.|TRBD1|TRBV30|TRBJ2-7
CAWSLRGPYEQYF
TGTGCCTGGAGCCTCAGGGGGCCCTACGAGCAGTACTTC
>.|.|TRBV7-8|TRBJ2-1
CASSLLGGYNEQFF
TGTGCCAGCAGCTTACTAGGCGGTTACAATGAGCAGTTCTTC
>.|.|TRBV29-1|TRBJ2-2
CSVGDFANTGELFF
TGCAGCGTTGGGGACTTTGCGAACACCGGGGAGCTGTTTTTT
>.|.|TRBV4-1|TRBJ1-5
CASSLKIGTNQPQHF
TGCGCCAGCAGCCTCAAGATTGGCACCAATCAGCCCCAGCATTTT
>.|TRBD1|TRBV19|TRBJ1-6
CASSPRTGRSPLHF
TGTGCCAGTAGCCCTAGGACAGGGCGGTCACCCCTCCACTTT
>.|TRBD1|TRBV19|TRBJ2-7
CASSSSGTELYEQYF
TGTGCCAGTAGTTCGTCCGGGACAGAGCTTTACGAGCAGTACTTC
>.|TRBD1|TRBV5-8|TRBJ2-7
CASSLLSRQGYEQYF
TGTGCCAGCAGCTTGTTGTCACGACAGGGCTACGAGCAGTACTTC
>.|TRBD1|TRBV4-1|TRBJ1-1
CASSRPQGGGYTEAFF
TGCGCCAGCAGCCGCCCACAGGGGGGAGGCTACACTGAAGCTTTCTTT
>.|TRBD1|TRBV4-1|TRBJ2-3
CASSRGQDYTDTQYF
TGCGCCAGCAGCAGGGGACAGGATTACACAGATACGCAGTATTTT
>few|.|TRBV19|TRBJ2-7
CASSMAGSLGYEQYF
TGTGCCAGTAGTATGGCGGGGTCGTTGGGCTACGAGCAGTACTTC
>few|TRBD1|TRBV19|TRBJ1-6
CASSTGQGLNSPLHF
TGTGCCAGTAGTACCGGACAGGGACTTAATTCACCCCTCCACTTT
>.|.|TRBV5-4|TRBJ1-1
CASSLAHQAPNTEAFF
TGTGCCAGCAGCTTGGCCCATCAGGCGCCGAACACTGAAGCTTTCTTT
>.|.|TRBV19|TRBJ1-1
CASSYQGYTEAFF
TGTGCCAGTAGTTACCAGGGATACACTGAAGCTTTCTTT
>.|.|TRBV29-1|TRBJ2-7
CSVEGVAGRHKQYF
TGCAGCGTTGAAGGGGTAGCAGGGAGGCACAAGCAGTACTTC
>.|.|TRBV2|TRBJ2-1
CASRSGSTNEQFF
TGTGCCAGCAGGAGTGGTAGCACGAATGAGCAGTTCTTC
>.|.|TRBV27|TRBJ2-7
CASSLSGRVHYEQYF
TGTGCCAGCAGTTTATCGGGCAGGGTCCACTACGAGCAGTACTTC
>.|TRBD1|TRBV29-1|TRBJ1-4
CSVRQGARINEKLFF
TGCAGCGTCCGACAGGGGGCGCGTATTAATGAAAAACTGTTTTTT
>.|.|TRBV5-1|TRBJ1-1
CASSQPQGNTEAFF
TGCGCCAGCAGTCAGCCACAGGGGAACACTGAAGCTTTCTTT
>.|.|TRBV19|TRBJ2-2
CASNPGVGRTGELFF
TGTGCCAGTAACCCAGGGGTAGGGCGCACCGGGGAGCTGTTTTTT
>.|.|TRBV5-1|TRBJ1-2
CASSLVSGWLYGYTF
TGCGCCAGCAGCTTGGTATCAGGGTGGCTCTATGGCTACACCTTC
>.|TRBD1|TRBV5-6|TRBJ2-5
CASSLDRVGQETQYF
TGTGCCAGCAGCCTGGACAGGGTGGGGCAAGAGACCCAGTACTTC
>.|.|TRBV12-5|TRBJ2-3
CASGTHRGFSSGERTDTQYF
TGTGCTAGTGGTACCCACAGGGGGTTTTCTAGCGGGGAACGCACAGATACGCAGTATTTT
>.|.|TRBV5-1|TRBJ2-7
CASSREGQPYEQYF
TGCGCCAGCAGCAGAGAAGGACAGCCCTACGAGCAGTACTTC
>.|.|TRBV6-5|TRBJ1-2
CASSYTEGFYGYTF
TGTGCCAGCAGTTATACGGAGGGGTTCTATGGCTACACCTTC
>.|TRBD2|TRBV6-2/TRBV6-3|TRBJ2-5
CASSYSGLAGGRETQYF
TGTGCCAGCAGTTACTCCGGACTAGCGGGGGGGCGGGAGACCCAGTACTTC
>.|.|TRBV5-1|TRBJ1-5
CASSLAGGTQPQHF
TGCGCCAGCAGCTTGGCTGGGGGCACTCAGCCCCAGCATTTT
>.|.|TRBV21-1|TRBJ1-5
CASSKSRRGMSQHF
TGTGCCAGCAGCAAAAGTCGGCGGGGCATGTCCCAGCATTTT
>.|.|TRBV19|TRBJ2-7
CASSAGNSYEQYF
TGTGCCAGTAGCGCGGGGAACTCCTACGAGCAGTACTTC
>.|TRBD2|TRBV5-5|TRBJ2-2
CASSLSGTRIPGELFF
TGTGCCAGCAGCTTGTCCGGGACTAGGATTCCCGGGGAGCTGTTTTTT
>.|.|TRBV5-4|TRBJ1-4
CASSYENEKLFF
TGTGCCAGCAGCTACGAGAATGAAAAACTGTTTTTT
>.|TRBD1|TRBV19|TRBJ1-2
CASSTGGYGYTF
TGTGCCAGTAGTACAGGGGGGTATGGCTACACCTTC
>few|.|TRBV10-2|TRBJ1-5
CASSESTSLHERQPQHF
TGCGCCAGCAGTGAGTCGACTAGTCTTCATGAGAGGCAGCCCCAGCATTTT
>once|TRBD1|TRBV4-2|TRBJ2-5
CASSQPGQGRETQYF
TGTGCCAGCAGCCAGCCGGGACAGGGTAGGGAGACCCAGTACTTC
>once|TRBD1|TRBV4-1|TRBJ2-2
CATQGAPNTGELFF
TGCGCCACCCAGGGGGCCCCGAACACCGGGGAGCTGTTTTTT
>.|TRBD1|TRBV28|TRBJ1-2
CASSPGTGVGYTF
TGTGCCAGCAGCCCCGGGACAGGGGTCGGCTACACCTTC
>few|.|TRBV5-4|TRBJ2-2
CASAGANTGELFF
TGTGCCAGCGCCGGGGCGAACACCGGGGAGCTGTTTTTT
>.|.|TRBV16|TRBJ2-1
CASSPLDRFLNNEQFF
TGTGCCAGCAGCCCTTTAGACAGATTCTTAAACAATGAGCAGTTCTTC
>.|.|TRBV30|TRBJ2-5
CAYIHPGEETQYF
TGTGCCTACATCCACCCGGGGGAAGAGACCCAGTACTTC